This T cell receptor beta chain comes out of a study of blood T cell repertoires in COVID-19. Study summary: Researchers got acute and convalescent COVID-19 samples from the United States, Italy and Spain.

Measured with immunoSEQ multiplex PCR; TCRdb has only the in-frame clones, and not every one. The sample lists about 160,000 clones, about 86% occurring once. The sequencing sample was made of peripheral blood. The receptor was isolated from a woman of 80 years or more with acute or convalescent COVID-19.

CDR3: CASSPSAEDAGEQYF. CDR3 nucleotides: TGTGCCAGCAGCCCGAGCGCGGAGGACGCAGGCGAGCAGTACTTC. The chain joins TRBV9 to TRBJ2-7, with D possibly TRBD2 on 5 matching bases. From germline, CDR1 is SGDLS and CDR2 YYNGEE. V shed 4 bases and J shed 6 bases, with 20 bases lying between them. This CDR3 region has 15 residues.